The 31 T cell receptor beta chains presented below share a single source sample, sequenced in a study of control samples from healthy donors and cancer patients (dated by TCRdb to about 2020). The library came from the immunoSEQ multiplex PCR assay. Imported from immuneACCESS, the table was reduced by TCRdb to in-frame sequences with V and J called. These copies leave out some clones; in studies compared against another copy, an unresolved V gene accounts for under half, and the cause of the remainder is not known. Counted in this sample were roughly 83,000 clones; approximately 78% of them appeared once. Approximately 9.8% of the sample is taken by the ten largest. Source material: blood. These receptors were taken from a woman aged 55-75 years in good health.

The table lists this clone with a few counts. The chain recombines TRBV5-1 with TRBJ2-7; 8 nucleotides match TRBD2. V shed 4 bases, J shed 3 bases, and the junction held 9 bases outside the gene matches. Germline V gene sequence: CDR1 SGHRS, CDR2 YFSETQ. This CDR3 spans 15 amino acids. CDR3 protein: CASSIIAGTSYEQYF. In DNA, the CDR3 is TGCGCCAGCAGCATTATCGCCGGGACTAGCTACGAGCAGTACTTC.

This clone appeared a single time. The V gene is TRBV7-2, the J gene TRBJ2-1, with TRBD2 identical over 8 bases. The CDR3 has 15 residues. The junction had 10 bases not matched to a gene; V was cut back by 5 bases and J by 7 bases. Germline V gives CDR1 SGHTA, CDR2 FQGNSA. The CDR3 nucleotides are TGTGCCAGCAGCCCCCTTACGGGGGGGCCTAATGAGCAGTTCTTC. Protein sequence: CASSPLTGGPNEQFF.

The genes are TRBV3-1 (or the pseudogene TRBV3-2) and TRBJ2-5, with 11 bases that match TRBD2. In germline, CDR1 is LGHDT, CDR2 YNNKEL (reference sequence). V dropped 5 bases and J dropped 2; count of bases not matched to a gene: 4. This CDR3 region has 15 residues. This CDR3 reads CASSMTSGNQETQYF. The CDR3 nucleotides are TGTGCCAGCAGCATGACTAGCGGGAATCAAGAGACCCAGTACTTC.

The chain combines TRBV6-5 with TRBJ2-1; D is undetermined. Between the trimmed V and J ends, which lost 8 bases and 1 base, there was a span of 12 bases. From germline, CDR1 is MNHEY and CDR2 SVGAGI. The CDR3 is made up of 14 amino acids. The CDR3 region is CASRLPISYNEQFF. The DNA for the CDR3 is TGTGCCAGCCGTCTACCGATATCCTACAATGAGCAGTTCTTC.

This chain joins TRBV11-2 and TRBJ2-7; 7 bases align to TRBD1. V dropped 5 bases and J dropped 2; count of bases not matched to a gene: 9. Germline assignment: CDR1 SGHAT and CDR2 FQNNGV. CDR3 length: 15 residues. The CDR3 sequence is CASSRDRRSPYEQYF. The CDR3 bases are TGTGCCAGCAGCCGGGACAGAAGGAGTCCCTACGAGCAGTACTTC.

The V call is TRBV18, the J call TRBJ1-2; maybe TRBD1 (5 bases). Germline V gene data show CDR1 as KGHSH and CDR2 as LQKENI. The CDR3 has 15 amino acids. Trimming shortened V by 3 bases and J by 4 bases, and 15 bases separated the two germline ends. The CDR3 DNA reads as TGTGCCAGCTCACCCGGGGGGAGTCTCAGCTATGGCTACACCTTC. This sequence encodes CASSPGGSLSYGYTF.

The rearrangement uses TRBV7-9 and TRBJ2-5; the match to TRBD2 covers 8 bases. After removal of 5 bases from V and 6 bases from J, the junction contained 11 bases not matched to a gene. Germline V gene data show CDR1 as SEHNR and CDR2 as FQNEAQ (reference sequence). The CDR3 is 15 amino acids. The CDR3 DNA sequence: TGTGCCAGCAGCCCTTCCGGGACTAGGGTAAAGACCCAGTACTTC. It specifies CASSPSGTRVKTQYF.

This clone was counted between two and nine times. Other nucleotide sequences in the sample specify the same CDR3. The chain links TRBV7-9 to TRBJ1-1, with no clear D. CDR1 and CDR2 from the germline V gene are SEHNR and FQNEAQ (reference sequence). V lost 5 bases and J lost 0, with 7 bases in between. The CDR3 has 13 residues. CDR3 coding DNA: TGTGCCAGCAGCCCACCACTGAACACTGAAGCTTTCTTT. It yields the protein CASSPPLNTEAFF. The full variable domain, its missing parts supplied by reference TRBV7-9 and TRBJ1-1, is DTGVSQNPRHKITKRGQNVTFRCDPISEHNRLYWYRQTLGQGPEFLTYFQNEAQLEKSRLLSDRFSAERPKGSFSTLEIQRTEQGDSAMYLCASSPPLNTEAFFGQGTRLTVV.

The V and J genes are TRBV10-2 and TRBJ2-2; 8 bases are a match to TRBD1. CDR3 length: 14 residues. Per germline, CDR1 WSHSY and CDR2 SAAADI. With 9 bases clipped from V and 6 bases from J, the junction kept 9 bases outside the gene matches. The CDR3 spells CASYGTGNSGELFF. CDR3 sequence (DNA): TGCGCCAGTTACGGGACAGGAAACTCCGGGGAGCTGTTTTTT.

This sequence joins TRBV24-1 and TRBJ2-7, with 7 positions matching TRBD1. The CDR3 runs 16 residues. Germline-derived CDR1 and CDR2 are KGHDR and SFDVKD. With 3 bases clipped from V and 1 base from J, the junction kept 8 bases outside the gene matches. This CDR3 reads CATSDQSPGGSYEQYF. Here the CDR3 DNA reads TGTGCCACCAGTGATCAATCCCCAGGGGGTTCCTACGAGCAGTACTTC.

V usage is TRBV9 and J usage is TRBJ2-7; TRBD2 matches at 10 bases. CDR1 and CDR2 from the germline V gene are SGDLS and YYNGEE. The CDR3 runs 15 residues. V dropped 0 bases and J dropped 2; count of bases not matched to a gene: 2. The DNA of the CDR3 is TGTGCCAGCAGCGTAGGCCTAGCGGGGGCCTACGAGCAGTACTTC. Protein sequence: CASSVGLAGAYEQYF.

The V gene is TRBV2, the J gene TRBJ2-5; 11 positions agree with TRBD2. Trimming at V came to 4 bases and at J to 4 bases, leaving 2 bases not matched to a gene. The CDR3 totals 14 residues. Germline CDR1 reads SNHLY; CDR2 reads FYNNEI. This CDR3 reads CASSGLAGLETQYF. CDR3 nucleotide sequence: TGTGCCAGCAGTGGACTAGCGGGGTTAGAGACCCAGTACTTC.

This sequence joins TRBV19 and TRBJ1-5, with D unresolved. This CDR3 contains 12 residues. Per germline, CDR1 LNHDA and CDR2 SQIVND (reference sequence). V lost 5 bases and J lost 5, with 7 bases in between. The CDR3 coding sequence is TGTGCCAGTAGTCCGTATGATCAGCCCCAGCATTTT. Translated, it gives CASSPYDQPQHF. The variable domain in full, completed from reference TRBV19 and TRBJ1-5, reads DGGITQSPKYLFRKEGQNVTLSCEQNLNHDAMYWYRQDPGQGLRLIYYSQIVNDFQKGDIAEGYSVSREKKESFPLTVTSAQKNPTAFYLCASSPYDQPQHFGDGTRLSIL.

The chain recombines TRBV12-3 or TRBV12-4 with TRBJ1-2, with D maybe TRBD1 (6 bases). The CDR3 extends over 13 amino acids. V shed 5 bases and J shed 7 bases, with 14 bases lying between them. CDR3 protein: CASSLSGGAGYTF. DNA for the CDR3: TGTGCCAGCAGTCTTTCCGGGGGGGCTGGCTACACCTTC.

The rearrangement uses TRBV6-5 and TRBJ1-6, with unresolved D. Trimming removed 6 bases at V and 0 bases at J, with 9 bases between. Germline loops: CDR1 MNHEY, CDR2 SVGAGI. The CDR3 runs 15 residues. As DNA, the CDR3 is TGTGCCAGCAGCCGAGTTAGCTCCTATAATTCACCCCTCCACTTT. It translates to CASSRVSSYNSPLHF.

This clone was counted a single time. The CDR3 nucleotides are TGTGCCAGCAGTCGGACTAGCGGGACCTACAATGAGCAGTTCTTC. This translates into CASSRTSGTYNEQFF. The chain couples TRBV6-6 to TRBJ2-1; the match to TRBD2 covers 12 bases. V lost 5 bases to trimming and J lost 2 bases; unmatched junction nucleotides: 1. Germline V gene data show CDR1 as MNHNY and CDR2 as SVGAGI (reference sequence). The CDR3 extends over 15 amino acids.

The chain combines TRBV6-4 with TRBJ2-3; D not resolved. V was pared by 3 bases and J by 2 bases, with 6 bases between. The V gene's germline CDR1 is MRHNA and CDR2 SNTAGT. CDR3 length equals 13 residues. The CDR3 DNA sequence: TGTGCCAGCAGTGAGGGCCCCACAGATACGCAGTATTTT. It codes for CASSEGPTDTQYF.

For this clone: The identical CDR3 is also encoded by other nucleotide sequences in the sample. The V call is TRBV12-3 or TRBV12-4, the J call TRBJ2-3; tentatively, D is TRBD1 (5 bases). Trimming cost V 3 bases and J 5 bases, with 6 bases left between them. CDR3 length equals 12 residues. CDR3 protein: CASSFRGDTQYF. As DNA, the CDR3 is TGTGCCAGCAGTTTTAGGGGAGATACGCAGTATTTT.

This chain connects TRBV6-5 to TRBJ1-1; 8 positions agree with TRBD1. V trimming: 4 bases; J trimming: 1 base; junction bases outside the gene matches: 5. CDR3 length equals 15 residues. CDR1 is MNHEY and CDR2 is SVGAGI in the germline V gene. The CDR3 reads CASSSGTGGNTEAFF. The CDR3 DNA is TGTGCCAGCAGTTCCGGGACAGGAGGGAACACTGAAGCTTTCTTT.

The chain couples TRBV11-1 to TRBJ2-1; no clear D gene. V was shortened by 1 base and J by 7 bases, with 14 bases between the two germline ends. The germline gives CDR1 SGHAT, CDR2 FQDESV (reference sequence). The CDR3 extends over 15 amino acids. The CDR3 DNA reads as TGTGCCAGCAGCTTAGGCTCGGCTAGGAGAAATGAGCAGTTCTTC. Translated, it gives CASSLGSARRNEQFF.

CDR3 sequence (DNA): TGTGCCAGCAGTCCAGCGGGACATGGATATGGCTACACCTTC. Encoded protein: CASSPAGHGYGYTF. The V and J genes are TRBV28 and TRBJ1-2, with D possibly being TRBD1 (6 bases). Germline lookup yields CDR1 MDHEN and CDR2 SYDVKM. CDR3 size: 14 residues. The V gene lost 5 bases and the J gene lost 5 bases, with 15 bases spanning the gap.

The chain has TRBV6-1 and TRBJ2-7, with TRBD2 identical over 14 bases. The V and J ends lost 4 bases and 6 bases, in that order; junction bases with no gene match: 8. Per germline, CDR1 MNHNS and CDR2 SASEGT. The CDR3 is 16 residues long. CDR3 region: CASSALGLAGGREQYF. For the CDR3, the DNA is TGTGCCAGCAGTGCTCTCGGACTAGCGGGAGGACGCGAGCAGTACTTC.

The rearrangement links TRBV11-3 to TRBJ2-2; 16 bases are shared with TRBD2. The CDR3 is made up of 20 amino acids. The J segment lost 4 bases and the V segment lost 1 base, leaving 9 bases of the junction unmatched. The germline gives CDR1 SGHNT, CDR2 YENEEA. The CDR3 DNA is TGTGCCAGCAGCTTAGGCTCCGGGACTAGCGGGAGGGCCGCCACCGGGGAGCTGTTTTTT. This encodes CASSLGSGTSGRAATGELFF.

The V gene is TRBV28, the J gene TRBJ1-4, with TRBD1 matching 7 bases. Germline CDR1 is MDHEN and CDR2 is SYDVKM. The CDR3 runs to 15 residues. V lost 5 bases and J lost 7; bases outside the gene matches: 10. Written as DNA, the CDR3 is TGTGCCAGCAGTCGCGGGAGGACAGGAGTTGAAAAACTGTTTTTT. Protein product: CASSRGRTGVEKLFF.

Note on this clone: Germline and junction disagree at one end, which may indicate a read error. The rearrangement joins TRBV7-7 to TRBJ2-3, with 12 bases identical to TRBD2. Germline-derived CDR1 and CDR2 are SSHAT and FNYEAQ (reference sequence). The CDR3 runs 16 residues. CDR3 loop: CASSSELAGGSDTQYF. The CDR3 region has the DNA TGTGCTAGCAGCTCAGAACTAGCGGGAGGATCAGATACGCAGTATTTT. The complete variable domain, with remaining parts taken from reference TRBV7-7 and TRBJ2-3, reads GAGVSQSPRYKVTKRGQDVTLRCDPISSHATLYWYQQALGQGPEFLTYFNYEAQPDKSGLPSDRFSAERPEGSISTLTIQRTEQRDSAMYRCASSSELAGGSDTQYFGPGTRLTVL.

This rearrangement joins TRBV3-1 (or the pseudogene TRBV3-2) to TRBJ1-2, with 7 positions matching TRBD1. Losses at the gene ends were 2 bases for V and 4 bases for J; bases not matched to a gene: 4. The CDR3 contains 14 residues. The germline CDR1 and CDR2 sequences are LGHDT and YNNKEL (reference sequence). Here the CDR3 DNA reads TGTGCCAGCAGCCAATTTTCAGGGGGCTATGGCTACACCTTC. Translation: CASSQFSGGYGYTF.

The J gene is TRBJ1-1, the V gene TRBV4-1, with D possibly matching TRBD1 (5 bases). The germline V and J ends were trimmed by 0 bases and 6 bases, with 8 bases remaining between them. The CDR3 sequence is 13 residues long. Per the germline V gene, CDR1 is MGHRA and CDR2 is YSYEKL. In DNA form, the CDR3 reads TGCGCCAGCAGCCAAGACCGGGGGTCTGAAGCTTTCTTT. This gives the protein CASSQDRGSEAFF.

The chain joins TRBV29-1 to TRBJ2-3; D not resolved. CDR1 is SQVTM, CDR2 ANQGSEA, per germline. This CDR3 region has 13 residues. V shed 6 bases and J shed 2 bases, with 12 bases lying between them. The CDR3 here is CSVGVNPTDTQYF. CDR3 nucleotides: TGCAGCGTAGGCGTAAATCCCACAGATACGCAGTATTTT.

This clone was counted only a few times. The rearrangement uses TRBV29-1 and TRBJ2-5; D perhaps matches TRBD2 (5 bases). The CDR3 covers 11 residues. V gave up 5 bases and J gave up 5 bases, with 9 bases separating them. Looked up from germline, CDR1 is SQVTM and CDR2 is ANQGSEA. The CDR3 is CSVPRGETQYF. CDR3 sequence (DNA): TGCAGCGTTCCCCGCGGGGAGACCCAGTACTTC.

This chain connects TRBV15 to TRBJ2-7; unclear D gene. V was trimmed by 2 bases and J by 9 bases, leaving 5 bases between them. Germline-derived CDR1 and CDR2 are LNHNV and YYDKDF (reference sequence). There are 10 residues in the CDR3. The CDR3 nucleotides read TGTGCCACCAGCAGAAGTGGGCAGTACTTC. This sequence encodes CATSRSGQYF.

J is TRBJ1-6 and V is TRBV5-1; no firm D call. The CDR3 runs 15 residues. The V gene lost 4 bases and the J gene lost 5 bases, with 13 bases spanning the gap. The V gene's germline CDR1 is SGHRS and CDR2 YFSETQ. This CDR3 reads CASSRVGLDNSPLHF. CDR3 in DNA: TGCGCCAGCAGCAGGGTTGGTTTGGATAATTCACCCCTCCACTTT. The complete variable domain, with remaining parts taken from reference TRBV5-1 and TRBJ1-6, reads KAGVTQTPRYLIKTRGQQVTLSCSPISGHRSVSWYQQTPGQGLQFLFEYFSETQRNKGNFPGRFSGRQFSNSRSEMNVSTLELGDSALYLCASSRVGLDNSPLHFGNGTRLTVT.